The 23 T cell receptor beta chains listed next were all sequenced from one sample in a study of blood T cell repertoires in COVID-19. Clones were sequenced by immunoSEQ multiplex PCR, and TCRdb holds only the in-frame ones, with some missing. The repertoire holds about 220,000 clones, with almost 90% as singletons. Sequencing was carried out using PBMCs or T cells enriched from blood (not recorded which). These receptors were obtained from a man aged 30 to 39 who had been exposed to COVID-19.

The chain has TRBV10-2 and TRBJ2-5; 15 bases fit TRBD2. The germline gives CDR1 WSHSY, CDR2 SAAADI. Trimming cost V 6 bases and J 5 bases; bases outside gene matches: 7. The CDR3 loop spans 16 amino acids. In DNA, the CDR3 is TGCGCCAGCAGCGGACTAGCGGGGGGGGTTAGGGAGACCCAGTACTTC. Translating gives CASSGLAGGVRETQYF.

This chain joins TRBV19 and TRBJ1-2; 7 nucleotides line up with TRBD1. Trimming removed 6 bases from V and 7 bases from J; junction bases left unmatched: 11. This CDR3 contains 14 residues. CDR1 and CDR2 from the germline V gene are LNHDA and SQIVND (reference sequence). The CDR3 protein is CASSPPVGGSGYTF. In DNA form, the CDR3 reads TGTGCCAGTAGCCCCCCCGTAGGGGGCTCTGGCTACACCTTC. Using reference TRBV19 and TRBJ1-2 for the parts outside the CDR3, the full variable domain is DGGITQSPKYLFRKEGQNVTLSCEQNLNHDAMYWYRQDPGQGLRLIYYSQIVNDFQKGDIAEGYSVSREKKESFPLTVTSAQKNPTAFYLCASSPPVGGSGYTFGSGTRLTVV.

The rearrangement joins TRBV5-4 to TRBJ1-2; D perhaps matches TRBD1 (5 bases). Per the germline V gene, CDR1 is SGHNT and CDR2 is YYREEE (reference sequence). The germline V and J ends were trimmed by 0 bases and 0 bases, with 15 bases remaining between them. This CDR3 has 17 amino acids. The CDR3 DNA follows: TGTGCCAGCAGCTTGGTGGGGGAGGAACAAGCTAACTATGGCTACACCTTC. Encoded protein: CASSLVGEEQANYGYTF.

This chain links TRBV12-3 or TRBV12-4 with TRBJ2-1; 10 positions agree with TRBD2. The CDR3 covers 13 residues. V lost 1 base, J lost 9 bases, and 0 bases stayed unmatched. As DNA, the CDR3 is TGTGCCAGCAGTTTAGGGACTAGCGGTGAGCAGTTCTTC. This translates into CASSLGTSGEQFF.

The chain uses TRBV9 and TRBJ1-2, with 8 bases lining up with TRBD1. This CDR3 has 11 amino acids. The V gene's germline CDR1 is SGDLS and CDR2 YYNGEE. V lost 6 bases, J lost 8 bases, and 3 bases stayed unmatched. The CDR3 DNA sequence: TGTGCCAGCATAGGGGACAGGGGCTACACCTTC. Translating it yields CASIGDRGYTF.

In nucleotides, the CDR3 is TGTGCCAGCAGCTCCCCTACCAGGGCTAATTCACCCCTCCACTTT. Protein product: CASSSPTRANSPLHF. This sequence joins TRBV7-9 and TRBJ1-6; maybe TRBD1 (5 bases). V lost 4 bases, J lost 6 bases, and 13 bases lay in between. The CDR3 covers 15 residues. Germline CDR1 SEHNR, CDR2 FQNEAQ (reference sequence). Filled out from reference TRBV7-9 and TRBJ1-6, the complete variable domain reads DTGVSQNPRHKITKRGQNVTFRCDPISEHNRLYWYRQTLGQGPEFLTYFQNEAQLEKSRLLSDRFSAERPKGSFSTLEIQRTEQGDSAMYLCASSSPTRANSPLHFGNGTRLTVT.

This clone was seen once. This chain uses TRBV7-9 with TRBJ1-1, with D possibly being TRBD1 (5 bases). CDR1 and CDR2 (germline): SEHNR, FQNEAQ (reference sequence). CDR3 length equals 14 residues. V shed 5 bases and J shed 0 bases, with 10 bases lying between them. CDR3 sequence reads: CASSIDSMNTEAFF. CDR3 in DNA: TGTGCCAGCAGCATAGACAGCATGAACACTGAAGCTTTCTTT.

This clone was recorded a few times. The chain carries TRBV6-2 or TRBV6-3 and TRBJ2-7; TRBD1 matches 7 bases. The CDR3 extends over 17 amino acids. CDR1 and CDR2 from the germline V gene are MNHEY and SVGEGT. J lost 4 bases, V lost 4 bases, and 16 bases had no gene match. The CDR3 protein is CASSWEPGQMGWYEQYF. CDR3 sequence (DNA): TGTGCCAGCAGTTGGGAACCGGGACAGATGGGTTGGTACGAGCAGTACTTC.

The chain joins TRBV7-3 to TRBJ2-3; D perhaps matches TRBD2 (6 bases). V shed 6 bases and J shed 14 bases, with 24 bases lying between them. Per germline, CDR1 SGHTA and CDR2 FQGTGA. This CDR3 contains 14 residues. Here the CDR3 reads CASSLDPGGATWYF. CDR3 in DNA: TGTGCCAGCAGTTTAGACCCAGGCGGGGCCACGTGGTATTTT.

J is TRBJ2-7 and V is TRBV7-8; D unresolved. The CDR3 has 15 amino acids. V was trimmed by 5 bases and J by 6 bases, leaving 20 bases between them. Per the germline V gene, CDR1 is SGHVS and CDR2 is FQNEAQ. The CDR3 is CASSPLSPKFGEQYF. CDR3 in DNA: TGTGCCAGCAGCCCTCTTTCCCCGAAATTCGGCGAGCAGTACTTC.

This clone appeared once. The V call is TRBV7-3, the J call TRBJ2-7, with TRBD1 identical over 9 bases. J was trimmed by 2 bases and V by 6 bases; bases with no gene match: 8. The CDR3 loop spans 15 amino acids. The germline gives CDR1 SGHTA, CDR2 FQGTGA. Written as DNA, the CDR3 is TGTGCCAGCAGGGAAGGGGGACAGGGAGCCTACGAGCAGTACTTC. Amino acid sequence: CASREGGQGAYEQYF.

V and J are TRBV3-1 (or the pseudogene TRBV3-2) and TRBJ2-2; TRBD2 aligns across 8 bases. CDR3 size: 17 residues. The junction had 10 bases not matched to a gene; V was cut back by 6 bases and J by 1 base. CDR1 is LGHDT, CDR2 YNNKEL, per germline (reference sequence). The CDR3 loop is CASSHDGGALNTGELFF. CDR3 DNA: TGTGCCAGCAGTCATGACGGGGGGGCCTTGAACACCGGGGAGCTGTTTTTT.

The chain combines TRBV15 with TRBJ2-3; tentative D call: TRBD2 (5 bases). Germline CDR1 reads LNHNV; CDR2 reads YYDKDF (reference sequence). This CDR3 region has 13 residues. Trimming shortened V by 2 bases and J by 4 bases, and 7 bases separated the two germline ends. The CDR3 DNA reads TGTGCCACCAGCAGAACACTAGCAGATACGCAGTATTTT. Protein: CATSRTLADTQYF.

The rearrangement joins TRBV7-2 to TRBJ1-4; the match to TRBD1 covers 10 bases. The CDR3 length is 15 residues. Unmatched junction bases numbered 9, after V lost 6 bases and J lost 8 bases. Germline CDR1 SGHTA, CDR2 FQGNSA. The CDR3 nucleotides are TGTGCCAGCAGATCCCGGGACAGGGGAGAAGAAAAACTGTTTTTT. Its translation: CASRSRDRGEEKLFF.

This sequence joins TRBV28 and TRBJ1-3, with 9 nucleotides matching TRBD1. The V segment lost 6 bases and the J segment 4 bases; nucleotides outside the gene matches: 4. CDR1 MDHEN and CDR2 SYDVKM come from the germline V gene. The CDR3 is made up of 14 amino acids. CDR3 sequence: CASRAGQGGNTIYF. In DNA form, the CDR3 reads TGTGCCAGCAGGGCGGGACAGGGAGGAAACACCATATATTTT. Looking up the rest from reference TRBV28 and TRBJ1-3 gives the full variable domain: DVKVTQSSRYLVKRTGEKVFLECVQDMDHENMFWYRQDPGLGLRLIYFSYDVKMKEKGDIPEGYSVSREKKERFSLILESASTNQTSMYLCASRAGQGGNTIYFGEGSWLTVV.

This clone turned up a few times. DNA for the CDR3: TGTGCCAGCAGCAGACTAGCGGGGAGGGACAATGAGCAGTTCTTC. Amino acids: CASSRLAGRDNEQFF. This sequence joins TRBV3-1 (or the pseudogene TRBV3-2) and TRBJ2-1; 11 positions match TRBD2. Per germline, CDR1 LGHDT and CDR2 YNNKEL (reference sequence). The ends lost 5 bases at V and 5 bases at J; junction bases unmatched: 5. The CDR3 is made up of 15 amino acids.

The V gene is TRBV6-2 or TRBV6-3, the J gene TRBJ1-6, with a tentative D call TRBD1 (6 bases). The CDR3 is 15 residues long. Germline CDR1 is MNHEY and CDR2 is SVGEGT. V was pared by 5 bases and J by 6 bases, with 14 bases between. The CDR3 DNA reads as TGTGCCAGCAGTGGCCGACAGGTGATTAATTCACCCCTCCACTTT. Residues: CASSGRQVINSPLHF.

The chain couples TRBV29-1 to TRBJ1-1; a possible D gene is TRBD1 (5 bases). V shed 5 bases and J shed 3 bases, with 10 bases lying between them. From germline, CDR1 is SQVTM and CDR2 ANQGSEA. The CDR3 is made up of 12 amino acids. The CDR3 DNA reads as TGCAGCGTTCGACAGATCTACACTGAAGCTTTCTTT. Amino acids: CSVRQIYTEAFF.

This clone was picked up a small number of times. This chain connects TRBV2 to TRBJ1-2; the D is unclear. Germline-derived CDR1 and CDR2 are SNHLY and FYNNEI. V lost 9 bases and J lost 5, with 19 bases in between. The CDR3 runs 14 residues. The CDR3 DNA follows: TGTGCCAGACTGATAGGGAGGGCGGGGTATGGCTACACCTTC. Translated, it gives CARLIGRAGYGYTF. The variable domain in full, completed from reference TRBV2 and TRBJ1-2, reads EPEVTQTPSHQVTQMGQEVILRCVPISNHLYFYWYRQILGQKVEFLVSFYNNEISEKSEIFDDQFSVERPDGSNFTLKIRSTKLEDSAMYFCARLIGRAGYGYTFGSGTRLTVV.

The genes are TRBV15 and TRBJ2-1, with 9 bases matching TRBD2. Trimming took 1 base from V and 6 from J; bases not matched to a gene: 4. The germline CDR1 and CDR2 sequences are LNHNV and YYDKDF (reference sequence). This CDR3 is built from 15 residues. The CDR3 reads CATSRGAGGPNEQFF. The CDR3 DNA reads TGTGCCACCAGCAGAGGAGCGGGGGGCCCCAATGAGCAGTTCTTC.

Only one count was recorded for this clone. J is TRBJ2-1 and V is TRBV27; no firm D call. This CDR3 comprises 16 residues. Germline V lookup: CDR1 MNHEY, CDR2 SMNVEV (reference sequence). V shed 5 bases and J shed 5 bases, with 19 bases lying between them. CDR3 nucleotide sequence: TGTGCCAGCAGTCCATTACTCTTCCCCAACGACAATGAGCAGTTCTTC. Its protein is CASSPLLFPNDNEQFF.

The CDR3, as DNA: TGTGCCAGCAGCAAGAACAGGGCCTATGGCTACACCTTC. Protein sequence: CASSKNRAYGYTF. The rearrangement links TRBV2 to TRBJ1-2; D might be TRBD1 (6 bases). CDR3 size: 13 residues. CDR1 is SNHLY, CDR2 FYNNEI, per germline. The V end lost 6 bases, the J end lost 4 bases, and 12 bases lay between the germline ends.

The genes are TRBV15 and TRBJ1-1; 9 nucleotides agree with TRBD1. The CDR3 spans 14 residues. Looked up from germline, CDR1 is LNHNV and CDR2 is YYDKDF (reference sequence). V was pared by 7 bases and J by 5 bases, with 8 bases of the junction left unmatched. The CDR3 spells CATTPTGGWTEAFF. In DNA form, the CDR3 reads TGTGCCACCACCCCGACAGGGGGATGGACTGAAGCTTTCTTT.